This TCR beta chain was captured by sequencing in a study of CXCR3-negative and CXCR3-positive naive CD8 T cells. Background on the study: Cumulative TRB read yield was 130 million to 150 million, averaging about 1.5 +/- 0.3 million per library. Study-wide results and limits: Similar TRBV-TRBJ usage was seen in naive cells (both CXCR3-negative and CXCR3-positive), but memory cells differed.

This CDR3 is built from 15 residues. Germline V lookup: CDR1 GTSNPN, CDR2 SVGIG (reference sequence). CD45RO-CCR7+CD27+CD95- marked naive CD8+ T cells. In the case of this clonotype: Its specificity is unknown.

Through 5' RACE with UMI labels, the TRB cDNA libraries were prepared. TCRdb derives one entry per CDR3 protein from the 5' RACE reads, leaving out DNA. This sample's clone table lists tens of thousands of distinct CDR3 sequences. The sequence derives from a human donor in good health. Some clones in this sample may be carry-over from other donors' samples. The rearrangement joins TRBV30 to TRBJ2-7; TCRdb names TRBD1, which stays unverified in the absence of DNA. Sequencing was carried out using naive CXCR3- CD8+ T cells from blood. Subset noted: CD45RO-CCR7+CD27+CD95- naive CD8+ T cells lacking CXCR3 (TNR3-). The CDR3 protein is CAWREGTGVFYEQYF.